These 22 T cell receptor beta chains came from one sample sequenced in a study of T-cell memory formation after mild COVID-19. TCRdb reprocessed the 5' RACE reads with MiXCR, giving one entry per CDR3 protein. The data contain roughly 350,000 distinct CDR3 sequences, around a fifth of them seen just once; the ten biggest clones take up approximately 12%. Sequences were obtained from PBMCs or a T cell subset sorted from them (not recorded which). The receptor set was obtained from an adult woman who had mild COVID-19 (a few samples of this study predate the infection). Cell type and time point are not known.

This clonotype was seen many times. CDR3 region: CASSITGTSSDEQFF. The DNA for the CDR3 is TGTGCCAGCAGCATCACCGGGACTAGCAGCGATGAGCAGTTCTTC. V is TRBV7-9 and J is TRBJ2-1; 9 positions match TRBD2. With 5 bases clipped from V and 8 bases from J, the junction kept 10 bases outside the gene matches. Germline values: CDR1 SEHNR, CDR2 FQNEAQ (reference sequence). This CDR3 has 15 amino acids.

This clonotype was observed a handful of times. The chain combines TRBV9 with TRBJ2-3; TRBD1 agrees at 9 bases. V lost 4 bases to trimming and J lost 2 bases; unmatched junction nucleotides: 8. The CDR3 covers 16 residues. Germline V lookup: CDR1 SGDLS, CDR2 YYNGEE. The CDR3 sequence is CASSPRDRAHTDTQYF. The CDR3 DNA is TGTGCCAGCAGCCCGAGGGACAGGGCACACACAGATACGCAGTATTTT. Full variable domain (missing parts from reference TRBV9 and TRBJ2-3): DSGVTQTPKHLITATGQRVTLRCSPRSGDLSVYWYQQSLDQGLQFLIQYYNGEERAKGNILERFSAQQFPDLHSELNLSSLELGDSALYFCASSPRDRAHTDTQYFGPGTRLTVL.

The chain uses TRBV12-3 or TRBV12-4 and TRBJ2-1; 8 nucleotides agree with TRBD2. The CDR3 totals 16 residues. V trimming: 6 bases; J trimming: 8 bases; junction bases outside the gene matches: 15. The CDR3 here is CASSYQRGGLLDEQFF. In DNA, the CDR3 is TGTGCCAGCAGCTATCAACGGGGGGGGCTTCTGGATGAGCAGTTCTTC.

This clonotype was recorded a few times. V usage is TRBV7-2 and J usage is TRBJ2-1; TRBD2 agrees at 7 bases. The germline V gene has CDR1 SGHTA and CDR2 FQGNSA. V shed 8 bases, J shed 4 bases, and the junction held 11 bases outside the gene matches. This CDR3 spans 15 amino acids. CDR3 residues: CASSSVGGGYNEQFF. The DNA of the CDR3 is TGTGCCAGCTCCTCTGTGGGGGGGGGATACAATGAGCAGTTCTTC.

A few counts support this clonotype. V is TRBV11-2 and J is TRBJ2-3, with D possibly being TRBD2 (6 bases). The CDR3 runs to 14 residues. Germline CDR1 and CDR2: SGHAT and FQNNGV. V lost 0 bases and J lost 6, with 10 bases in between. CDR3 in DNA: TGTGCCAGCAGCTTAGAGATCCGGGGGGATACGCAGTATTTT. Protein product: CASSLEIRGDTQYF.

V gene TRBV20-1 combines with J gene TRBJ2-7; 11 bases are shared with TRBD2. The J call may be faulty, since TRBJ2-5 better matches the DNA end. The CDR3 is 15 residues long. Germline lookup yields CDR1 DFQATT and CDR2 SNEGSKA (reference sequence). CDR3 sequence (DNA): TGCAGTGCTAGAGCCCTAGCGGGGGGTTTAGAGACCCAGTACTTC. Translated: CSARALAGGLETQYF.

The V gene is TRBV11-3, the J gene TRBJ2-2, with D tentatively TRBD1 (5 bases). The CDR3 runs to 16 residues. Trimming pared 3 bases from V and 5 bases from J, leaving 16 bases between. The V gene's germline CDR1 is SGHNT and CDR2 YENEEA. The DNA for the CDR3 is TGTGCCAGCAGCTTGGGGCTTTGGGGCGTAACCGGGGAGCTGTTTTTT. Its protein product is CASSLGLWGVTGELFF.

This clonotype showed up just a few times. The chain employs TRBV2 and TRBJ1-2, with D hard to call. Germline V lookup: CDR1 SNHLY, CDR2 FYNNEI. CDR3 length equals 11 residues. V gave up 3 bases and J gave up 4 bases, with 3 bases separating them. Here the CDR3 reads CASSDSYGYTF. The CDR3 DNA is TGTGCCAGCAGTGACAGCTATGGCTACACCTTC.

The chain employs TRBV20-1 and TRBJ1-1; TRBD1 might be the D (6 bases). V lost 6 bases and J lost 1, with 15 bases in between. CDR1 and CDR2 from the germline V gene are DFQATT and SNEGSKA (reference sequence). CDR3 length: 14 residues. This CDR3 reads CSASQGVENTEAFF. In nucleotides, the CDR3 is TGCAGTGCCTCACAGGGAGTGGAGAACACTGAAGCTTTCTTT.

The chain employs TRBV4-1 and TRBJ1-5; D unresolved. V lost 3 bases, J lost 3 bases, and 9 bases lay in between. Germline V lookup: CDR1 MGHRA, CDR2 YSYEKL. The length of the CDR3 is 14 residues. The CDR3 spells CASSHVQDNQPQHF. DNA of the CDR3: TGCGCCAGCAGCCACGTACAAGACAATCAGCCCCAGCATTTT.

V gene TRBV5-1 combines with J gene TRBJ1-2; a possible D gene is TRBD1 (6 bases). Germline CDR1 SGHRS, CDR2 YFSETQ. Between the trimmed V and J ends, which lost 5 bases and 5 bases, there was a span of 16 bases. The CDR3 is 14 amino acids. CDR3 bases: TGCGCCAGCAGTCCGGACAGAAGCCAGTATGGCTACACCTTC. Its protein product is CASSPDRSQYGYTF.

The chain is built from TRBV5-5 and TRBJ1-5, with D maybe TRBD1 (5 bases). This CDR3 is 14 amino acids long. V lost 2 bases to trimming and J lost 4 bases, with 10 bases between them. Germline CDR1 reads SGHKS; CDR2 reads YYEKEE (reference sequence). The chain's CDR3 is CASSLWTNNQPQHF. CDR3 sequence (DNA): TGTGCCAGCAGCTTATGGACAAATAATCAGCCCCAGCATTTT.

This clonotype was counted between two and nine times. V gene TRBV7-9 combines with J gene TRBJ2-2; D is possibly TRBD2 (5 bases). Germline lookup yields CDR1 SEHNR and CDR2 FQNEAQ (reference sequence). Trimming shortened V by 3 bases and J by 10 bases, and 15 bases separated the two germline ends. This CDR3 region has 14 residues. The CDR3 region is CASSFGGVPEELFF. For the CDR3, the DNA is TGTGCCAGCAGCTTTGGAGGTGTTCCTGAGGAGCTGTTTTTT. Looking up the rest from reference TRBV7-9 and TRBJ2-2 gives the full variable domain: DTGVSQNPRHKITKRGQNVTFRCDPISEHNRLYWYRQTLGQGPEFLTYFQNEAQLEKSRLLSDRFSAERPKGSFSTLEIQRTEQGDSAMYLCASSFGGVPEELFFGEGSRLTVL.

The J gene is TRBJ1-2, the V gene TRBV27, with TRBD1 as a possible D gene (6 bases). Per the germline V gene, CDR1 is MNHEY and CDR2 is SMNVEV (reference sequence). V shed 6 bases and J shed 6 bases, with 14 bases lying between them. The CDR3 runs to 13 residues. The CDR3 is CASRGQPIDGYTF. For the CDR3, the DNA is TGTGCCAGCAGGGGACAACCTATCGATGGCTACACCTTC.

On this clonotype: The junction shows a germline mismatch at one end, possibly a read error. V usage is TRBV18 and J usage is TRBJ2-4; a possible D gene is TRBD1 (5 bases). This CDR3 contains 13 residues. The germline CDR1 and CDR2 sequences are KGHSH and LQKENI. The CDR3 here is CASSPPGANIKYF. CDR3 nucleotides: TGTGCCAGCTCACCACCAGGGGCAAACATTAAGTACTTC. The whole variable domain, remainder taken from reference TRBV18 and TRBJ2-4, is NAGVMQNPRHLVRRRGQEARLRCSPMKGHSHVYWYRQLPEEGLKFMVYLQKENIIDESGMPKERFSAEFPKEGPSILRIQQVVRGDSAAYFCASSPPGANIKYFGAGTRLSVL.

This chain connects TRBV29-1 to TRBJ2-7; 7 bases align to TRBD2. The germline V gene has CDR1 SQVTM and CDR2 ANQGSEA. V lost 4 bases, J lost 7 bases, and 16 bases stayed unmatched. This CDR3 is built from 15 residues. The CDR3 loop reads CSVVFAGEPAWEQYF. The DNA of the CDR3 is TGCAGCGTTGTGTTTGCGGGAGAGCCTGCTTGGGAGCAGTACTTC.

This clonotype was seen many times. The rearrangement joins TRBV3-1 to TRBJ1-1, with D unclear. There are 12 residues in the CDR3. From germline, CDR1 is LGHDT and CDR2 YNNKEL (reference sequence). V gave up 4 bases and J gave up 8 bases, with 11 bases separating them. The CDR3 DNA reads TGTGCCAGCAGCCGAGATACGACAGAAGCTTTCTTT. This encodes CASSRDTTEAFF.

This clonotype was seen a few times. V and J are TRBV5-6 and TRBJ1-1, with TRBD1 matching 7 bases. V shed 4 bases, J shed 2 bases, and the junction held 5 bases outside the gene matches. The length of the CDR3 is 14 residues. Germline CDR1 SGHDT, CDR2 YYEEEE. The CDR3 coding sequence is TGTGCCAGCAGCCAGGACAGGTTCAACACTGAAGCTTTCTTT. Translating it yields CASSQDRFNTEAFF.

This clonotype was detected only a few times. The chain has TRBV7-2 and TRBJ2-1; maybe TRBD2 (6 bases). The CDR3 length is 13 residues. Trimming stripped 1 base from V and 11 bases from J, with 12 bases between. In germline, CDR1 is SGHTA, CDR2 FQGNSA. Written as DNA, the CDR3 is TGTGCCAGCAGCTTAGGTGCTAGCGAGAAGCAGTTCTTC. This gives the protein CASSLGASEKQFF.

The chain joins TRBV28 to TRBJ1-5; 9 bases agree with TRBD1. The CDR3 sequence is 15 residues long. The trim removed 8 bases at V and 6 bases at J, leaving 11 bases unmatched. Per the germline V gene, CDR1 is MDHEN and CDR2 is SYDVKM. The CDR3 is CASSRTGAGTQPQHF. DNA of the CDR3: TGTGCCAGCTCAAGGACAGGGGCAGGCACTCAGCCCCAGCATTTT.

The chain couples TRBV10-2 to TRBJ2-1, with 12 bases matching TRBD2. Germline loops: CDR1 WSHSY, CDR2 SAAADI. J gave up 9 bases and V 7 bases, and 7 bases lay outside the gene matches. The CDR3 consists of 14 residues. Written as DNA, the CDR3 is TGCGCCAGCAACCCTAGCGGGGGGGCCACTGAGCAGTTCTTC. Its protein is CASNPSGGATEQFF.

This clonotype was seen at least ten times. For the CDR3, the DNA is TGTGCCAGCAGGCCTCGACTAGAGGATACGCAGTATTTT. Residues: CASRPRLEDTQYF. The chain joins TRBV12-3 or TRBV12-4 to TRBJ2-3; tentatively, D is TRBD2 (6 bases). V was pared by 6 bases and J by 6 bases, with 13 bases between. The length of the CDR3 is 13 residues.